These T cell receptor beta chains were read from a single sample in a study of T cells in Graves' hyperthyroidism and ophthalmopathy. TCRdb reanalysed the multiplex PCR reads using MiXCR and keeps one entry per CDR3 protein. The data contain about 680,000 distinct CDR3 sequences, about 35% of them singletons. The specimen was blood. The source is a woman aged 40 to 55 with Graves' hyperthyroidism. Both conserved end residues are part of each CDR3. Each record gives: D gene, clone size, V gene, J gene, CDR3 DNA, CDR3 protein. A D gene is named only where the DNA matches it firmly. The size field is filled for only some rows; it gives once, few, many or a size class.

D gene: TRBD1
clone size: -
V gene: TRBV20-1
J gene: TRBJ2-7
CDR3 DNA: TGCAGTGCTAGGGCAGGGGGCGGCTACGAGCAGTACTTC
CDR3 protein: CSARAGGGYEQYF

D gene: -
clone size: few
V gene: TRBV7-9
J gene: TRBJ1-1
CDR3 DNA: TGTGCCAGCAGCGAAAATTGGAGTGACACTGAAGCTTTCTTT
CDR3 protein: CASSENWSDTEAFF

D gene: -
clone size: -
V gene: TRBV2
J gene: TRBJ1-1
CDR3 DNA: TGTGCCAGCAATGTCCTTGGGCAGGGGTCCACTGAAGCTTTCTTT
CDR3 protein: CASNVLGQGSTEAFF

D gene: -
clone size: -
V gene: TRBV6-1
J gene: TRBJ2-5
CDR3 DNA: TGTGCCAGCAGTCCGTCTGTGCAGAACCAAGAGACCCAGTACTTC
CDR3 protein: CASSPSVQNQETQYF

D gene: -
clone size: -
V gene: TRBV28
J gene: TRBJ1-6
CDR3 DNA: TGTGCCAGCACCCCGGTCAGCGGGTTTTCACCCCTCCACTTT
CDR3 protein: CASTPVSGFSPLHF

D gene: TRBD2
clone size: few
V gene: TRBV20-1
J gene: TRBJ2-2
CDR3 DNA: TGCAGTGCCAAGACTAGCGGGGCGGCCACCGGGGAGCTGTTTTTT
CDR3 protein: CSAKTSGAATGELFF

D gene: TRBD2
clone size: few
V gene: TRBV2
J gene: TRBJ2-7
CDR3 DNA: TGTGCCAGCATGCTAGCGGGTCTTTCCTACGAGCAGTACTTC
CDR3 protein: CASMLAGLSYEQYF

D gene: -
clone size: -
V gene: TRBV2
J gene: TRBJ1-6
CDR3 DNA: TGTGCCAGCAGGATTGGGGGTGGTAATCCACCCCTCCACTTT
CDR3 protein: CASRIGGGNPPLHF

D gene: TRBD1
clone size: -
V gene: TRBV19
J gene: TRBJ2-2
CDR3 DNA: TGTGCCCTAAGACAGGGTGGAACCGGGGAGCTGTTTTTT
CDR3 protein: CALRQGGTGELFF

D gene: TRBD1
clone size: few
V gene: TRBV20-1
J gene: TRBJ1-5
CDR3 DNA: TGCAGTGCTAGTGTTAGAGACAGGGGTGATCAGCCCCAGCATTTT
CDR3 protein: CSASVRDRGDQPQHF

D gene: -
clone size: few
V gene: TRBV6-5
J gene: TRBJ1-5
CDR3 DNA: TGTGCCAGCAGTCGACAATGGCAGCCCCAGCATTTT
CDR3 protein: CASSRQWQPQHF

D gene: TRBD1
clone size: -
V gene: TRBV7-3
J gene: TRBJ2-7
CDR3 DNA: TGTGCCAGCAGCCCCATTCAGGGGGAAGGGGCCTACGAGCAGTACTTC
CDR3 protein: CASSPIQGEGAYEQYF

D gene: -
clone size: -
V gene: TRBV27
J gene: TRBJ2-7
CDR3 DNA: TGTGCCAGCACCCGGGCTAGCTCCGACGAGCAGTACTTC
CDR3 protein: CASTRASSDEQYF

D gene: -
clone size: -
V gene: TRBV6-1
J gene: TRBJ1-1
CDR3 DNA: TGTGCCAGTTGGGACGCCGTTTTCGCTGAAGCTTTCTTT
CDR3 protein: CASWDAVFAEAFF

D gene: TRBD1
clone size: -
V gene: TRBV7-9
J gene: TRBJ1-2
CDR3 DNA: TGTGCCAGCAGTCAAAGACAGGGGGAGTCCGAACCCTATGGCTACACCTTC
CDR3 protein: CASSQRQGESEPYGYTF

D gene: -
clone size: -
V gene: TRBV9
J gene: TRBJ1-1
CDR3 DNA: TGTGCCAGCAGCCCTGCAGGGACTTGGACTGAAGCTTTCTTT
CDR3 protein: CASSPAGTWTEAFF

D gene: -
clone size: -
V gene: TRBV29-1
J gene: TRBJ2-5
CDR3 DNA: TGCAGCTACACCGGTCCGGCCGGGGAGACCCAGTACTTC
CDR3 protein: CSYTGPAGETQYF

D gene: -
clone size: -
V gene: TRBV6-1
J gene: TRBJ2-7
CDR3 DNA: TGTGCCAGCAGTGAAGTAGGGATCTACGAGCAGTACTTC
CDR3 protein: CASSEVGIYEQYF

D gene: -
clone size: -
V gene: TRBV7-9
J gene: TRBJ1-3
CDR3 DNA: TGTGCCAGCAGCTCCCCGGGGGTCGGGTTCGGAAACACCATATATTTT
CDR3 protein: CASSSPGVGFGNTIYF

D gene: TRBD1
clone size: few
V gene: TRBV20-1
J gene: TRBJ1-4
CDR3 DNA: TGCAGTGCCAAAACAGGGGTAGATGAAAAACTGTTTTTT
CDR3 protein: CSAKTGVDEKLFF

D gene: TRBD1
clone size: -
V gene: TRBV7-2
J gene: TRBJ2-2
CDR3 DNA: TGTGCCAGCAGCTTAGCGATGGGACAGGGAATCAGCACCGGGGAGCTGTTTTTT
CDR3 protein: CASSLAMGQGISTGELFF

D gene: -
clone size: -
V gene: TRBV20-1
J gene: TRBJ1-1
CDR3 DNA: TGCAGTGCTAGAACATATCGACTGGACACTGAAGCTTTCTTT
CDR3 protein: CSARTYRLDTEAFF

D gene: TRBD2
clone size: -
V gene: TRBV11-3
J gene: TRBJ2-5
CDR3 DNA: TGTGCCAGCAGCTATAGGACTAGCGGGCAAGAGACCCAGTACTTC
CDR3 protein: CASSYRTSGQETQYF

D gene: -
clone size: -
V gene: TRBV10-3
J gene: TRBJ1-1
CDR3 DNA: TGTGCCGTCAGTGAGTTAGTCACTAACACTGAAGCTTTCTTT
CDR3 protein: CAVSELVTNTEAFF

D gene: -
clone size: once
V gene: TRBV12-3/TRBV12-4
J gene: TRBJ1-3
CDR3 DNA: TGTGCCAGCAGCCTCCCAAGACAGGGAAACACCATATATTTT
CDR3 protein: CASSLPRQGNTIYF

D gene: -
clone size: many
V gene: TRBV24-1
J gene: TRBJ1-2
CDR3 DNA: TGTGCCACCAGTGAAGGAGCGCTCTATGGCTACACCTTC
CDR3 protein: CATSEGALYGYTF

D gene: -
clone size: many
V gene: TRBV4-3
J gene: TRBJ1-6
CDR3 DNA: TGCGCCAGCAGCCAAGGGGGGTGGGGGGGTCGGTATAATTCACCCCTCCACTTT
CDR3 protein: CASSQGGWGGRYNSPLHF

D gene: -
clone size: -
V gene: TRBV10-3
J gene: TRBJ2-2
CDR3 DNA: TGTGCCATCGAGTACGGTTTACTTGGGACCGGGGAGCTGTTTTTT
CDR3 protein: CAIEYGLLGTGELFF

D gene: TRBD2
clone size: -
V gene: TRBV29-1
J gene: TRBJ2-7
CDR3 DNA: TGCAGCGGTGGGAGGGGAATGGGTGAGCAGTACTTC
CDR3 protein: CSGGRGMGEQYF

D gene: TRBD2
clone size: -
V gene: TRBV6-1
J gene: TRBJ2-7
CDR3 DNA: TGTGCCATCAGTGAAGCCGGGGGGGCGGAAGGGGGGGAGCAGTACTTC
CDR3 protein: CAISEAGGAEGGEQYF

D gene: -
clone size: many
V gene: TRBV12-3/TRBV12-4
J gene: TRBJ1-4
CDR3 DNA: TGTGCCAGCATGCCGGGACACCATAATGAAAAACTGTTTTTT
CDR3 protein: CASMPGHHNEKLFF

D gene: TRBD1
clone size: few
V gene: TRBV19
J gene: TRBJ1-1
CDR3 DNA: TGTGCCAGCAGTTCCCCCGCGGAGGGGACAGGGGGCCGGAACACTGAAGCTTTCTTT
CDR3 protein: CASSSPAEGTGGRNTEAFF

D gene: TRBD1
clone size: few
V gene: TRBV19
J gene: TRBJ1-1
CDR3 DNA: TGTGCCAGTAGTGGCCGGGACAGAGTAATGAACACTGAAGCTTTCTTT
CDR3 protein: CASSGRDRVMNTEAFF

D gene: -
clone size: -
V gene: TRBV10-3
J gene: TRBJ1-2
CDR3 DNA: TGTGCCATCAGTCCGCAGCCCAGAGACTATGGCTACACCTTC
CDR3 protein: CAISPQPRDYGYTF

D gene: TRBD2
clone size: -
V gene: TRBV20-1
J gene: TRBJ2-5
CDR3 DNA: TGCAGTGCTATGGGACTAGCCGTGGGAGAGACCCAGTACTTC
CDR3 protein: CSAMGLAVGETQYF